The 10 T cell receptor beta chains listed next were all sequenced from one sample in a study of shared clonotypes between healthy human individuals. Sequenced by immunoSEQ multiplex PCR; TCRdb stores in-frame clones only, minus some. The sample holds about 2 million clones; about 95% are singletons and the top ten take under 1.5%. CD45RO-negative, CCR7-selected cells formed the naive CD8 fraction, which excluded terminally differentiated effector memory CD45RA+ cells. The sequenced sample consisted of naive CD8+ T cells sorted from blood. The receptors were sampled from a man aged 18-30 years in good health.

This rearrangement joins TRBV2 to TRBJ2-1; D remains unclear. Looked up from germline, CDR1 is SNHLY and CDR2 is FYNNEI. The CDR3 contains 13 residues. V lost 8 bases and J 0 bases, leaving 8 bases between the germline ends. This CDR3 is CASLESSYNEQFF. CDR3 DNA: TGTGCCAGCCTGGAGAGCTCCTACAATGAGCAGTTCTTC.

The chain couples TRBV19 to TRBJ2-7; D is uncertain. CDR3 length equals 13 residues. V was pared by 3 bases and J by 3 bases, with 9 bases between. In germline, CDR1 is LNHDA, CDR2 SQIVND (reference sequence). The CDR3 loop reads CASSIMENYEQYF. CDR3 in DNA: TGTGCCAGTAGTATTATGGAAAACTACGAGCAGTACTTC.

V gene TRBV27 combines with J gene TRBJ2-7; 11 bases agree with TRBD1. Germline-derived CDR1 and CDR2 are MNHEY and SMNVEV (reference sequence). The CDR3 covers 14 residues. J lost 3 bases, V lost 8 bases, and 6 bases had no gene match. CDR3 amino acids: CASQGTGGLYEQYF. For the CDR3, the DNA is TGTGCCAGCCAAGGGACAGGGGGTCTCTACGAGCAGTACTTC.

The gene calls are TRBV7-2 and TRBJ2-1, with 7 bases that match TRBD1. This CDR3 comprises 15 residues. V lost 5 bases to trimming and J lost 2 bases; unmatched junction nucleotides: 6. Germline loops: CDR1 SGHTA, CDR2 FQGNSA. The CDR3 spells CASSQRTGTYNEQFF. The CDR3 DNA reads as TGTGCCAGCAGCCAGAGGACAGGTACCTACAATGAGCAGTTCTTC.

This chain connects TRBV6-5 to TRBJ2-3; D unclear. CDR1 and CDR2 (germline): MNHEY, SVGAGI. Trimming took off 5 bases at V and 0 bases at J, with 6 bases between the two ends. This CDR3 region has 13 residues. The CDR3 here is CASSALSTDTQYF. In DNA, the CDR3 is TGTGCCAGCAGTGCCCTTAGCACAGATACGCAGTATTTT.

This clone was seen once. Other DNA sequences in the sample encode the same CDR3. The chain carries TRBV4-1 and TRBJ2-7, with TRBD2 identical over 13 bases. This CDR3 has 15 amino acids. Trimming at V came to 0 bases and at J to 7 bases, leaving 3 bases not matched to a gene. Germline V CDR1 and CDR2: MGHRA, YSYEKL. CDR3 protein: CASSQDRTSGSEQYF. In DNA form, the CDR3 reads TGCGCCAGCAGCCAAGATCGGACTAGCGGGAGTGAGCAGTACTTC.

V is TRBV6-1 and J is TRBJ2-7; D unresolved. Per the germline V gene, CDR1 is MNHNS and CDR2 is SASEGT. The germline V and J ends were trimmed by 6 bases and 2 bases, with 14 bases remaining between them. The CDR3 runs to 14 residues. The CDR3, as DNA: TGTGCCAGCAGCTGGACCACGCCGGCCTACGAGCAGTACTTC. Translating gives CASSWTTPAYEQYF.

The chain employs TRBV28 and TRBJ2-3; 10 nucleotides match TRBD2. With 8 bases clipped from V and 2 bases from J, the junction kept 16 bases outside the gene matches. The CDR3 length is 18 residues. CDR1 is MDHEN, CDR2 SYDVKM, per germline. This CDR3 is CASGPRGERGGFTDTQYF. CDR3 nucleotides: TGTGCCAGCGGCCCTAGGGGCGAGCGGGGGGGCTTCACAGATACGCAGTATTTT.

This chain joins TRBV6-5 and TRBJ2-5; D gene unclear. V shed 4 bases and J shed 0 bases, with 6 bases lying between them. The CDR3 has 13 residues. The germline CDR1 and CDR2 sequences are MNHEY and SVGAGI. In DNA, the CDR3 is TGTGCCAGCAGTTCAGGAAACCAAGAGACCCAGTACTTC. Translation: CASSSGNQETQYF.

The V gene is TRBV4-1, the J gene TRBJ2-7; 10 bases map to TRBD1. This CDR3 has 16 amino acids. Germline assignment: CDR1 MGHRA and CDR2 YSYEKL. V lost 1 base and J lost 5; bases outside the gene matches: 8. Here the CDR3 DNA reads TGCGCCAGCAGCCAAGGCGTCGGGACAGGGGTCCACGAGCAGTACTTC. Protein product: CASSQGVGTGVHEQYF.